The 30 T cell receptor beta chains reported below all come from one sample, sequenced in a study of OX40 agonist ivuxolimab in advanced cancers. Only in-frame clones appear in the TCRdb table, and some are missing; sequencing was by immunoSEQ multiplex PCR. The table shows 45,000 to 50,000 clones, with around nine tenths occurring only once. The sample was CD4+ or CD8+ T cells sorted from blood, taken in a trial of the OX40 agonist ivuxolimab. All receptors come from an adult with an advanced solid tumor such as melanoma, head and neck, liver or kidney cancer.

This clone was recorded once. A junction boundary mismatches the germline segment, possibly from a read error. The chain carries TRBV7-7 and TRBJ2-5; possible D gene TRBD2, 5 bases. Germline CDR1 is SSHAT and CDR2 is FNYEAQ (reference sequence). This CDR3 has 14 amino acids. In nucleotides, the CDR3 is TGTGCTAGCAGCTTAGCGTATAGGGCAGAGACCCAGTACTTC. Its translation: CASSLAYRAETQYF.

This clone was found a few times. The V gene is TRBV6-1, the J gene TRBJ2-7; 12 positions agree with TRBD2. V shed 4 bases, J shed 7 bases, and the junction held 2 bases outside the gene matches. The CDR3 is 13 amino acids. Germline values: CDR1 MNHNS, CDR2 SASEGT. The CDR3 spells CASSATSGREQYF. The CDR3 region has the DNA TGTGCCAGCAGTGCTACTAGCGGGAGGGAGCAGTACTTC.

The chain has TRBV19 and TRBJ1-5; unclear D gene. V lost 3 bases to trimming and J lost 5 bases, with 8 bases between them. The CDR3 runs to 13 residues. Germline V lookup: CDR1 LNHDA, CDR2 SQIVND (reference sequence). CDR3 in DNA: TGTGCCAGTAGTATTGGCTGGGATCAGCCCCAGCATTTT. Translated, it gives CASSIGWDQPQHF.

The chain carries TRBV6-1 and TRBJ1-5, with a weak D call TRBD1 (6 bases). The V gene's germline CDR1 is MNHNS and CDR2 SASEGT. Trimming removed 6 bases from V and 0 bases from J, with 9 bases in between. The CDR3 covers 14 residues. CDR3 coding DNA: TGTGCCAGCAGCGACAGGTATAGCAATCAGCCCCAGCATTTT. Amino acid sequence: CASSDRYSNQPQHF.

This chain connects TRBV28 to TRBJ1-4; TRBD1 might be the D (5 bases). The CDR3 is 15 residues long. The germline V gene has CDR1 MDHEN and CDR2 SYDVKM. The V and J ends lost 3 bases and 0 bases respectively, with 8 bases between them. Written as DNA, the CDR3 is TGTGCCAGCAGTTTTGGGGGGGCAACTAATGAAAAACTGTTTTTT. It yields the protein CASSFGGATNEKLFF.

The chain uses TRBV19 and TRBJ1-2; 7 nucleotides line up with TRBD1. V lost 3 bases to trimming and J lost 2 bases; unmatched junction nucleotides: 9. This CDR3 has 16 amino acids. Per germline, CDR1 LNHDA and CDR2 SQIVND (reference sequence). The CDR3: CASSISLGQANYGYTF. The CDR3 DNA reads as TGTGCCAGTAGTATCAGCTTAGGACAGGCGAACTATGGCTACACCTTC. Supplemented by reference TRBV19 and TRBJ1-2, the full variable domain reads DGGITQSPKYLFRKEGQNVTLSCEQNLNHDAMYWYRQDPGQGLRLIYYSQIVNDFQKGDIAEGYSVSREKKESFPLTVTSAQKNPTAFYLCASSISLGQANYGYTFGSGTRLTVV.

The CDR3 DNA is TGCGCCAGTAGGAGGACTAGCGGGATGCAAGAGACCCAGTACTTC. Its protein product is CASRRTSGMQETQYF. This sequence joins TRBV5-1 and TRBJ2-5, with 12 bases that match TRBD2. V dropped 8 bases and J dropped 2; count of bases not matched to a gene: 7. CDR3 length: 15 amino acids. The germline V gene encodes CDR1 SGHRS and CDR2 YFSETQ.

J is TRBJ2-7 and V is TRBV6-5; 12 nucleotides align to TRBD1. Trimming cost V 2 bases and J 3 bases; bases outside gene matches: 2. The CDR3 covers 15 residues. Germline V gene data show CDR1 as MNHEY and CDR2 as SVGAGI. The CDR3 loop is CASSYGTGGYYEQYF. The CDR3 DNA is TGTGCCAGCAGTTACGGGACAGGGGGCTACTACGAGCAGTACTTC.

The DNA for the CDR3 is TGTGCCAGCAGTGAGTCCCTAGCGGGAGGGCCAAACCACGAGCAGTACTTC. It yields the protein CASSESLAGGPNHEQYF. The J gene is TRBJ2-7, the V gene TRBV6-4; 12 bases are shared with TRBD2. Germline CDR1 MRHNA, CDR2 SNTAGT. The CDR3 runs to 17 residues. V dropped 3 bases and J dropped 5; count of bases not matched to a gene: 11.

The chain has TRBV5-4 and TRBJ1-1; a weak D match, TRBD1 (5 bases). The V end lost 4 bases, the J end lost 10 bases, and 23 bases lay between the germline ends. The germline CDR1 and CDR2 sequences are SGHNT and YYREEE (reference sequence). The CDR3 runs to 15 residues. Written as DNA, the CDR3 is TGTGCCAGCAGCACGCATACGGGGACTGCTAGTGGAGCTTTCTTT. Translating gives CASSTHTGTASGAFF.

The chain carries TRBV11-2 and TRBJ1-1; TRBD1 might be the D (6 bases). Trimming removed 9 bases from V and 8 bases from J, with 19 bases in between. Per the germline V gene, CDR1 is SGHAT and CDR2 is FQNNGV. The CDR3 length is 13 residues. Here the CDR3 DNA reads TGTGCCAGTACCAGGGGACGGAGGCCCGAAGCTTTCTTT. Translated, it gives CASTRGRRPEAFF.

The chain recombines TRBV4-1 with TRBJ2-7; D possibly corresponds to TRBD1 (8 bases). Germline-derived CDR1 and CDR2 are MGHRA and YSYEKL. This CDR3 region has 17 residues. V gave up 2 bases and J gave up 3 bases, with 20 bases separating them. CDR3 DNA sequence: TGCGCCAGCAGCCAAAACAGGGGGGGGGCTACCGACTACGAGCAGTACTTC. Its protein product is CASSQNRGGATDYEQYF.

The chain has TRBV11-2 and TRBJ1-1; D unclear. This CDR3 contains 17 residues. Germline CDR1 and CDR2: SGHAT and FQNNGV. V lost 1 base, J lost 3 bases, and 18 bases lay in between. This chain's CDR3 is CASSLVIRGSRDTEAFF. In DNA form, the CDR3 reads TGTGCCAGCAGCTTAGTTATACGAGGATCGAGGGACACTGAAGCTTTCTTT. Full variable domain (outside the CDR3, taken from reference TRBV11-2 and TRBJ1-1): EAGVAQSPRYKIIEKRQSVAFWCNPISGHATLYWYQQILGQGPKLLIQFQNNGVVDDSQLPKDRFSAERLKGVDSTLKIQPAKLEDSAVYLCASSLVIRGSRDTEAFFGQGTRLTVV.

The rearrangement uses TRBV7-3 and TRBJ1-6, with a tentative D call TRBD1 (6 bases). Germline assignment: CDR1 SGHTA and CDR2 FQGTGA. The CDR3 runs to 15 residues. Trimming took 5 bases from V and 0 from J, leaving 8 bases between them. The CDR3 DNA is TGTGCCAGCAGCCAACAGGGCTCCTATAATTCACCCCTCCACTTT. This translates into CASSQQGSYNSPLHF.

This clone was observed a handful of times. The rearrangement joins TRBV6-1 to TRBJ1-2, with 7 bases matching TRBD1. The CDR3 length is 16 residues. Per the germline V gene, CDR1 is MNHNS and CDR2 is SASEGT. The junction had 11 bases not matched to a gene; V was cut back by 2 bases and J by 5 bases. The CDR3 nucleotides read TGTGCCAGCAGTGAACCGGGAGGGGGCGACCTGTATGGCTACACCTTC. Encoded protein: CASSEPGGGDLYGYTF.

J is TRBJ1-1 and V is TRBV18; TRBD1 might be the D (5 bases). Germline CDR1 and CDR2: KGHSH and LQKENI. CDR3 size: 12 residues. Trimming pared 3 bases from V and 11 bases from J, leaving 13 bases between. The CDR3, as DNA: TGTGCCAGCTCACCTCCGGGACGACCGGCTTTCTTT. As protein: CASSPPGRPAFF.

This rearrangement joins TRBV11-2 to TRBJ2-2; D is perhaps TRBD2 (6 bases). The CDR3 extends over 15 amino acids. Trimming pared 5 bases from V and 4 bases from J, leaving 14 bases between. CDR1 is SGHAT and CDR2 is FQNNGV in the germline V gene. The CDR3: CASSPGLPSTGELFF. The CDR3 nucleotides are TGTGCCAGCAGCCCGGGACTCCCGAGCACCGGGGAGCTGTTTTTT.

This clone was seen a single time. The V call is TRBV9, the J call TRBJ2-7; D is undetermined. V lost 4 bases and J lost 7, with 15 bases in between. Per germline, CDR1 SGDLS and CDR2 YYNGEE. CDR3 size: 13 residues. For the CDR3, the DNA is TGTGCCAGCAGCAGTAGGACCGTGGTAGAGCAGTACTTC. This codes for CASSSRTVVEQYF. Using reference TRBV9 and TRBJ2-7 for the parts outside the CDR3, the full variable domain is DSGVTQTPKHLITATGQRVTLRCSPRSGDLSVYWYQQSLDQGLQFLIQYYNGEERAKGNILERFSAQQFPDLHSELNLSSLELGDSALYFCASSSRTVVEQYFGPGTRLTVT.

The V gene is TRBV10-3, the J gene TRBJ2-5; 10 nucleotides match TRBD1. Germline CDR1 is ENHRY and CDR2 is SYGVKD. The length of the CDR3 is 15 residues. The junction had 9 bases not matched to a gene; V was cut back by 6 bases and J by 5 bases. CDR3 nucleotides: TGTGCCATCAGACCGGGACAGGGGTTCGCGGAGACCCAGTACTTC. Residues: CAIRPGQGFAETQYF.

In this sample, this clone turned up once. The chain joins TRBV27 to TRBJ1-6; D gene uncertain. Trimming pared 4 bases from V and 0 bases from J, leaving 16 bases between. The CDR3 has 18 amino acids. CDR1 is MNHEY, CDR2 SMNVEV, per germline (reference sequence). Here the CDR3 reads CASSSGMEGASYNSPLHF. The CDR3 DNA reads TGTGCCAGCAGTTCCGGAATGGAGGGCGCCTCCTATAATTCACCCCTCCACTTT.

The rearrangement links TRBV6-6 to TRBJ2-1, with D uncertain. The CDR3 consists of 12 residues. V shed 7 bases and J shed 4 bases, with 8 bases lying between them. Germline values: CDR1 MNHNY, CDR2 SVGAGI (reference sequence). In nucleotides, the CDR3 is TGTGCCAGCATCGACACATACAATGAGCAGTTCTTC. Encoded protein: CASIDTYNEQFF.

V is TRBV10-3 and J is TRBJ2-7; 10 bases line up with TRBD2. The length of the CDR3 is 16 residues. Germline assignment: CDR1 ENHRY and CDR2 SYGVKD. With 4 bases clipped from V and 0 bases from J, the junction kept 6 bases outside the gene matches. CDR3 coding DNA: TGTGCCATCAGTGGAAAACTAGCGGGGTCCTCCTACGAGCAGTACTTC. Its protein product is CAISGKLAGSSYEQYF.

This chain connects TRBV19 to TRBJ1-5; D possibly corresponds to TRBD1 (6 bases). Per the germline V gene, CDR1 is LNHDA and CDR2 is SQIVND (reference sequence). This CDR3 spans 14 amino acids. The V gene lost 4 bases and the J gene lost 7 bases, with 14 bases spanning the gap. This CDR3 reads CASSTPGVRQPQHF. CDR3 coding DNA: TGTGCCAGTAGTACCCCAGGGGTTAGGCAGCCCCAGCATTTT.

The rearrangement uses TRBV6-4 and TRBJ2-3; 9 nucleotides line up with TRBD2. The J segment lost 0 bases and the V segment lost 5 bases, leaving 0 bases of the junction unmatched. This CDR3 has 14 residues. Germline V CDR1 and CDR2: MRHNA, SNTAGT. DNA for the CDR3: TGTGCCAGCAGTACTAGCGGGAGCACAGATACGCAGTATTTT. Amino acids: CASSTSGSTDTQYF.

The rearrangement links TRBV6-6 to TRBJ1-3; no reliable D call. The CDR3 has 15 residues. Germline V gene sequence: CDR1 MNHNY, CDR2 SVGAGI (reference sequence). Trimming pared 0 bases from V and 4 bases from J, leaving 10 bases between. In DNA, the CDR3 is TGTGCCAGCAGTTACTCGATCACGGACGGAAACACCATATATTTT. It translates to CASSYSITDGNTIYF.

This CDR3 is CASNRAGPSYEQYF. The DNA for the CDR3 is TGTGCCAGCAACAGGGCAGGACCGTCCTACGAGCAGTACTTC. The chain couples TRBV27 to TRBJ2-7, with D maybe TRBD1 (6 bases). Germline V CDR1 and CDR2: MNHEY, SMNVEV (reference sequence). Deletions cut 7 bases from V and 1 base from J, with 14 bases between. The CDR3 loop spans 14 amino acids.

V is TRBV7-3 and J is TRBJ2-7; D uncertain. Trimming cost V 7 bases and J 6 bases, with 16 bases left between them. CDR1 is SGHTA and CDR2 is FQGTGA in the germline V gene. This CDR3 has 13 amino acids. This CDR3 reads CASMIDTRSEQYF. Here the CDR3 DNA reads TGTGCCAGCATGATAGACACCCGGAGCGAGCAGTACTTC.

J is TRBJ2-7 and V is TRBV18, with 10 positions matching TRBD2. J was trimmed by 5 bases and V by 3 bases; bases with no gene match: 4. CDR1 is KGHSH and CDR2 is LQKENI in the germline V gene. There are 14 residues in the CDR3. The CDR3 loop reads CASSPTSGTNEQYF. CDR3 nucleotides: TGTGCCAGCTCACCTACTAGCGGGACTAACGAGCAGTACTTC.

V usage is TRBV10-3 and J usage is TRBJ2-5, with D perhaps given as TRBD1 or TRBD2 (5 bases each). The V gene's germline CDR1 is ENHRY and CDR2 SYGVKD. The CDR3 sequence is 14 residues long. Deletions cut 7 bases from V and 0 bases from J, with 12 bases between. The CDR3 region is CAIKGRLYQETQYF. DNA for the CDR3: TGTGCCATCAAGGGACGGTTGTACCAAGAGACCCAGTACTTC.

The rearrangement joins TRBV7-9 to TRBJ2-1; 7 nucleotides align to TRBD1. Germline V gene lookup returns CDR1 SEHNR and CDR2 FQNEAQ (reference sequence). There are 14 residues in the CDR3. V gave up 1 base and J gave up 8 bases; unmatched junction bases: 5. CDR3 amino acids: CASSLGDRDDEQFF. As DNA, the CDR3 is TGTGCCAGCAGCTTAGGCGACAGGGATGATGAGCAGTTCTTC.